Below, 17 T cell receptor beta chains from the same sample are listed, as sequenced in a study of cytomegalovirus exposure and HLA in healthy donors. The PCR was carried out with 60 Vbeta primers and 13 Jbeta primers. Measured with immunoSEQ multiplex PCR; TCRdb has only the in-frame clones, and not every one. The sample shows 130,000 or so clones, roughly 82% of them seen only once. Sequenced: PBMCs. Receptor source: a man younger than 30 in good health and CMV-seropositive.

The chain employs TRBV30 and TRBJ2-1; tentatively, D is TRBD2 (6 bases). The CDR3 runs to 14 residues. CDR1 and CDR2 (germline): GTSNPN, SVGIG (reference sequence). Trimming shortened V by 5 bases and J by 6 bases, and 17 bases separated the two germline ends. This CDR3 reads CAWGAGLTGNEQFF. The CDR3 DNA reads TGTGCCTGGGGGGCGGGACTCACGGGCAATGAGCAGTTCTTC.

This clone appeared once. The chain links TRBV18 to TRBJ2-3, with a weak D call TRBD1 (5 bases). V lost 2 bases and J 0 bases, leaving 9 bases between the germline ends. The CDR3 contains 15 residues. The germline gives CDR1 KGHSH, CDR2 LQKENI. CDR3 DNA sequence: TGTGCCAGCTCACCAGATCAGGGAAGCACAGATACGCAGTATTTT. It yields the protein CASSPDQGSTDTQYF.

The chain has TRBV7-2 and TRBJ2-3; 7 nucleotides agree with TRBD2. The trim removed 4 bases at V and 10 bases at J, leaving 11 bases unmatched. The CDR3 spans 14 residues. CDR1 is SGHTA, CDR2 FQGNSA, per germline. CDR3 amino acids: CASSYSKAAGAQYF. CDR3 DNA: TGTGCCAGCAGCTATAGTAAAGCGGCGGGAGCGCAGTATTTT.

The gene calls are TRBV11-2 and TRBJ2-1, with TRBD1 matching 8 bases. The CDR3 sequence is 15 residues long. The V and J ends lost 5 bases and 4 bases, in that order; junction bases with no gene match: 7. In germline, CDR1 is SGHAT, CDR2 FQNNGV. DNA for the CDR3: TGTGCCAGCAGCCTGCTACAGGGGGTATACAATGAGCAGTTCTTC. Its protein product is CASSLLQGVYNEQFF.

The chain links TRBV5-6 to TRBJ1-4; 8 bases are shared with TRBD1. There are 14 residues in the CDR3. Germline CDR1 and CDR2: SGHDT and YYEEEE. Germline trimming cut 0 bases from V and 8 bases from J; bases unmatched to any gene: 3. In DNA, the CDR3 is TGTGCCAGCAGCTTGGCAGGGGGCGGAGAAAAACTGTTTTTT. It translates to CASSLAGGGEKLFF.

V and J are TRBV2 and TRBJ1-5; D is undetermined. V was clipped by 4 bases and J by 0 bases, with 7 bases between them. The CDR3 is made up of 14 amino acids. Germline assignment: CDR1 SNHLY and CDR2 FYNNEI. The CDR3 coding sequence is TGTGCCAGCAGTGTTAGTAATAGCAATCAGCCCCAGCATTTT. It translates to CASSVSNSNQPQHF. The full variable domain, its missing parts supplied by reference TRBV2 and TRBJ1-5, is EPEVTQTPSHQVTQMGQEVILRCVPISNHLYFYWYRQILGQKVEFLVSFYNNEISEKSEIFDDQFSVERPDGSNFTLKIRSTKLEDSAMYFCASSVSNSNQPQHFGDGTRLSIL.

The chain carries TRBV6-1 and TRBJ2-1; no definite D call. Trimming pared 4 bases from V and 0 bases from J, leaving 7 bases between. The CDR3 contains 14 residues. Germline CDR1 is MNHNS and CDR2 is SASEGT. CDR3 loop: CASSVQYSYNEQFF. The CDR3 coding sequence is TGTGCCAGCAGTGTCCAGTACTCCTACAATGAGCAGTTCTTC.

The CDR3 DNA is TGTGCCAGCAGCTACGACAGGGGAAACGAGCAGTACTTC. Translated: CASSYDRGNEQYF. The chain uses TRBV7-3 and TRBJ2-7, with TRBD1 identical over 8 bases. The length of the CDR3 is 13 residues. J was trimmed by 5 bases and V by 4 bases; bases with no gene match: 4. The germline CDR1 and CDR2 sequences are SGHTA and FQGTGA.

The chain recombines TRBV7-6 with TRBJ2-1; D remains ambiguous. The V gene lost 4 bases and the J gene lost 0 bases, with 10 bases spanning the gap. Germline loops: CDR1 SGHVS, CDR2 FNYEAQ. This CDR3 comprises 15 residues. CDR3 region: CASSSLPSSYNEQFF. CDR3 coding DNA: TGTGCCAGCAGCTCCTTGCCTAGCTCCTACAATGAGCAGTTCTTC.

In its sample, this clone was seen once. The genes are TRBV28 and TRBJ2-5, with 15 bases identical to TRBD2. CDR3 size: 18 residues. Germline-derived CDR1 and CDR2 are MDHEN and SYDVKM. V lost 1 base to trimming and J lost 5 bases; unmatched junction nucleotides: 8. The CDR3 sequence: CASSLFPGLAGGGETQYF. CDR3 DNA sequence: TGTGCCAGCAGTTTATTTCCCGGACTAGCGGGAGGGGGGGAGACCCAGTACTTC.

The gene calls are TRBV7-8 and TRBJ2-7; 10 nucleotides match TRBD1. Trimming at V came to 1 base and at J to 5 bases, leaving 5 bases not matched to a gene. CDR1 and CDR2 (germline): SGHVS, FQNEAQ. The CDR3 consists of 15 residues. CDR3 in amino acids: CASSLEGQGFHEQYF. CDR3 DNA sequence: TGTGCCAGCAGCTTAGAGGGACAGGGGTTCCACGAGCAGTACTTC.

The chain joins TRBV30 to TRBJ1-2; D is uncertain. Germline CDR1 is GTSNPN and CDR2 is SVGIG (reference sequence). The V and J ends lost 3 bases and 4 bases respectively, with 12 bases between them. The CDR3 consists of 13 residues. The CDR3 coding sequence is TGTGCCTGGAGCCCGGGAGGCTCCTATGGCTACACCTTC. Translated: CAWSPGGSYGYTF.

This clone has a handful of counts. The chain carries TRBV6-4 and TRBJ2-1; possibly TRBD2 for D (6 bases). Looked up from germline, CDR1 is MRHNA and CDR2 is SNTAGT. The CDR3 is 14 amino acids. The germline V and J ends were trimmed by 0 bases and 6 bases, with 9 bases remaining between them. The CDR3 DNA reads as TGTGCCAGCAGTGACTCCGGCGGGGCCAATGAGCAGTTCTTC. Translation: CASSDSGGANEQFF.

The chain is built from TRBV27 and TRBJ2-7, with TRBD1 matching 7 bases. Per germline, CDR1 MNHEY and CDR2 SMNVEV (reference sequence). CDR3 length equals 14 residues. V shed 6 bases, J shed 2 bases, and the junction held 7 bases outside the gene matches. CDR3 in amino acids: CASSSPGQPYEQYF. The CDR3 nucleotides read TGTGCCAGCAGCTCTCCGGGACAGCCCTACGAGCAGTACTTC.

The chain couples TRBV5-1 to TRBJ2-5; 7 positions agree with TRBD1. TRBJ2-7 matches the DNA end more closely, so the J call is doubtful. Germline CDR1 SGHRS, CDR2 YFSETQ. The CDR3 is made up of 15 amino acids. The CDR3 spells CASSLAGTASYEQYF. The CDR3 coding sequence is TGCGCCAGCAGCCTAGCCGGGACAGCATCCTACGAGCAGTACTTC.

This sequence joins TRBV5-1 and TRBJ2-1; TRBD2 aligns across 11 bases. The junction had 7 bases not matched to a gene; V was cut back by 2 bases and J by 6 bases. This CDR3 has 16 amino acids. CDR1 and CDR2 (germline): SGHRS, YFSETQ. The CDR3 region is CASSLSLAGEGNEQFF. The CDR3 region has the DNA TGCGCCAGCAGCTTATCACTAGCGGGAGAGGGCAATGAGCAGTTCTTC.

This clone was found once. The V call is TRBV18, the J call TRBJ2-5, with 7 bases identical to TRBD1. Germline V gene sequence: CDR1 KGHSH, CDR2 LQKENI. Trimming at V came to 0 bases and at J to 5 bases, leaving 9 bases not matched to a gene. The CDR3 contains 16 residues. In nucleotides, the CDR3 is TGTGCCAGCTCACCACCGACAGGGTCGAGTCTGGAGACCCAGTACTTC. This translates into CASSPPTGSSLETQYF.